The 21 T cell receptor beta chains below come from one sample, sequenced in a study of shared clonotypes between healthy human individuals. TCRdb's table, derived via immunoSEQ multiplex PCR, lists solely in-frame clones and lacks some. Among over 2 million clones listed, around 92% were seen once. Sample: naive CD4+ T cells from PBMCs. Subset defined: CD45RA+ positively selected. The receptors here all came from a young man in good health. Some clones in this sample may be carry-over from other donors' samples.

The rearrangement uses TRBV30 and TRBJ2-7; 10 bases align to TRBD1. The length of the CDR3 is 14 residues. V shed 1 base and J 1 base; nucleotides not matched to a gene: 1. The germline V gene has CDR1 GTSNPN and CDR2 SVGIG (reference sequence). CDR3 bases: TGTGCCTGGAGTGGGACAGGGGGGTCCTACGAGCAGTACTTC. It specifies CAWSGTGGSYEQYF.

As regards this clone: This CDR3 is also generated by other DNA sequences in the sample. The chain couples TRBV10-1 to TRBJ2-7; TRBD2 might be the D (5 bases). The CDR3 contains 12 residues. Trimming removed 3 bases at V and 3 bases at J, with 6 bases between. CDR1 is WNHNN and CDR2 is SYGVQD in the germline V gene (reference sequence). CDR3 coding DNA: TGCGCCAGCAGTGAACGGGGCTACGAGCAGTACTTC. Translated, it gives CASSERGYEQYF.

J is TRBJ2-5 and V is TRBV7-7; 8 bases agree with TRBD2. The ends lost 6 bases at V and 3 bases at J; junction bases unmatched: 3. The CDR3 consists of 13 residues. Per the germline V gene, CDR1 is SSHAT and CDR2 is FNYEAQ (reference sequence). CDR3 protein: CASSPLAEETQYF. CDR3 nucleotides: TGTGCCAGCAGTCCACTAGCGGAAGAGACCCAGTACTTC.

The genes are TRBV19 and TRBJ2-6, with D possibly matching TRBD1 (6 bases). The CDR3 sequence is 16 residues long. Germline lookup yields CDR1 LNHDA and CDR2 SQIVND (reference sequence). Trimming took 5 bases from V and 0 from J, leaving 11 bases between them. The CDR3 is CASSWDINSGANVLTF. For the CDR3, the DNA is TGTGCCAGTAGTTGGGACATTAACTCTGGGGCCAACGTCCTGACTTTC.

The V call is TRBV7-6, the J call TRBJ2-3; D is uncertain. Germline V CDR1 and CDR2: SGHVS, FNYEAQ. The V and J ends lost 4 bases and 0 bases respectively, with 14 bases between them. This CDR3 is 16 amino acids long. For the CDR3, the DNA is TGTGCCAGCAGCTCTCAGGTCTGGGGTAGCACAGATACGCAGTATTTT. Translation gives CASSSQVWGSTDTQYF.

This clone was seen more than once but under ten times. This chain links TRBV21-1 with TRBJ2-7; TRBD2 is the table's D call, not checked against the DNA. TRBV21-1 counts as a pseudogene. CDR3 length equals 11 residues. The DNA of the CDR3 is TGTGCCACTCCCGCGGGGGAGGAGCAGTACTTC. This sequence encodes CATPAGEEQYF.

Turning to this clone: This same CDR3 is encoded by further DNA sequences in the sample. The chain joins TRBV29-1 to TRBJ2-3; 14 bases line up with TRBD2. The germline CDR1 and CDR2 sequences are SQVTM and ANQGSEA. There are 15 residues in the CDR3. V was clipped by 4 bases and J by 3 bases; unmatched bases: 3. This CDR3 is CSVGGTSGRTDTQYF. Here the CDR3 DNA reads TGCAGCGTTGGGGGGACTAGCGGGAGAACAGATACGCAGTATTTT.

The V gene is TRBV28, the J gene TRBJ2-7; D is possibly TRBD1 (6 bases). Deletions cut 7 bases from V and 3 bases from J, with 16 bases between. The CDR3 sequence is 14 residues long. Germline CDR1 is MDHEN and CDR2 is SYDVKM. Written as DNA, the CDR3 is TGTGCCAGCACTACCAGCAGCAGGGGCTACGAGCAGTACTTC. Translating gives CASTTSSRGYEQYF.

The chain recombines TRBV27 with TRBJ1-2; D is unclear. In germline, CDR1 is MNHEY, CDR2 SMNVEV (reference sequence). V was cut by 1 base and J by 8 bases, with 5 bases left in between. The CDR3 totals 11 residues. The CDR3 DNA reads as TGTGCCAGCAGTTTATTTGGCGGCTACACCTTC. Its protein product is CASSLFGGYTF.

The chain links TRBV19 to TRBJ2-3; D is possibly TRBD1 (6 bases). With 6 bases removed from V and 3 bases from J, the gap between germline ends came to 16 bases. The length of the CDR3 is 15 residues. CDR1 and CDR2 (germline): LNHDA, SQIVND (reference sequence). The DNA of the CDR3 is TGTGCCAGTAGCAGAGACAGGCTTAGGACAGATACGCAGTATTTT. Residues: CASSRDRLRTDTQYF.

CDR3 coding DNA: TGTGCCTCCTTCTCTAACTATGGCTACACCTTC. Its protein is CASFSNYGYTF. The V gene is TRBV19, the J gene TRBJ1-2; D not resolved. This CDR3 has 11 residues. The V end lost 11 bases, the J end lost 0 bases, and 7 bases lay between the germline ends. Germline values: CDR1 LNHDA, CDR2 SQIVND (reference sequence). Together with reference TRBV19 and TRBJ1-2, the CDR3 gives the full variable domain: DGGITQSPKYLFRKEGQNVTLSCEQNLNHDAMYWYRQDPGQGLRLIYYSQIVNDFQKGDIAEGYSVSREKKESFPLTVTSAQKNPTAFYLCASFSNYGYTFGSGTRLTVV.

This clone was observed a handful of times. The rearrangement uses TRBV28 and TRBJ1-5, with D unclear. From germline, CDR1 is MDHEN and CDR2 SYDVKM. The CDR3 is 12 residues long. Trimming stripped 5 bases from V and 5 bases from J, with 7 bases between. The CDR3 DNA follows: TGTGCCAGCAGTCTTCCTCATCAGCCCCAGCATTTT. Amino acids: CASSLPHQPQHF.

This clone was counted between two and nine times. The rearrangement uses TRBV7-9 and TRBJ1-1, with a possible D match to TRBD1 (6 bases). Deletions cut 3 bases from V and 5 bases from J, with 13 bases between. The CDR3 loop spans 14 amino acids. Germline-derived CDR1 and CDR2 are SEHNR and FQNEAQ (reference sequence). CDR3 bases: TGTGCCAGCAGCTTCGGGGGCGTCGGGACTGAAGCTTTCTTT. It yields the protein CASSFGGVGTEAFF.

V is TRBV9 and J is TRBJ2-5, with D perhaps assigned TRBD1 or TRBD2 (6 bases each). V was cut by 3 bases and J by 5 bases, with 17 bases left in between. The germline V gene encodes CDR1 SGDLS and CDR2 YYNGEE. The CDR3 totals 15 residues. CDR3 loop: CASSDWGAGRETQYF. The DNA for the CDR3 is TGTGCCAGCAGCGATTGGGGGGCGGGAAGGGAGACCCAGTACTTC.

The V call is TRBV10-3, the J call TRBJ2-7, with a weak D call TRBD1 (5 bases). The CDR3 sequence is 13 residues long. Trimming took 4 bases from V and 6 from J, leaving 13 bases between them. The germline V gene has CDR1 ENHRY and CDR2 SYGVKD. In nucleotides, the CDR3 is TGTGCCATCAGTGTACAGCAGGGTAGCGAGCAGTACTTC. It yields the protein CAISVQQGSEQYF.

CDR3: CASSPGLDTGELFF. In DNA, the CDR3 is TGTGCCAGCAGTCCGGGACTCGACACCGGGGAGCTGTTTTTT. The rearrangement uses TRBV6-6 and TRBJ2-2, with D possibly matching TRBD2 (6 bases). V gave up 5 bases and J gave up 3 bases, with 10 bases separating them. The CDR3 has 14 residues. The germline CDR1 and CDR2 sequences are MNHNY and SVGAGI (reference sequence).

This chain links TRBV5-8 with TRBJ2-7, with D possibly TRBD2 on 5 matching bases. Germline assignment: CDR1 SGHTS and CDR2 YDEGEE. Trimming shortened V by 3 bases and J by 1 base, and 8 bases separated the two germline ends. This CDR3 contains 13 residues. The CDR3 here is CASSSPGSYEQYF. The CDR3 coding sequence is TGTGCCAGCAGCTCCCCGGGATCCTACGAGCAGTACTTC.

The CDR3 loop is CASKASNQPQHF. In DNA form, the CDR3 reads TGTGCCAGCAAAGCTAGCAATCAGCCCCAGCATTTT. This chain links TRBV2 with TRBJ1-5; D not certain. Trimming removed 7 bases at V and 0 bases at J, with 4 bases between. This CDR3 has 12 amino acids. Germline V gene sequence: CDR1 SNHLY, CDR2 FYNNEI.

The V gene is TRBV10-1, the J gene TRBJ2-3, with D maybe TRBD1 (5 bases). CDR1 WNHNN and CDR2 SYGVQD come from the germline V gene (reference sequence). The germline V and J ends were trimmed by 0 bases and 5 bases, with 12 bases remaining between them. This CDR3 is built from 15 residues. The chain's CDR3 is CASSESRAPLDTQYF. CDR3 bases: TGCGCCAGCAGTGAGTCCAGGGCCCCCCTAGATACGCAGTATTTT.

J is TRBJ2-7 and V is TRBV5-1; D gene unclear. This CDR3 contains 13 residues. V lost 0 bases and J 5 bases, leaving 9 bases between the germline ends. Germline V gene data show CDR1 as SGHRS and CDR2 as YFSETQ. DNA for the CDR3: TGCGCCAGCAGCTTGGGGCAGGCTAACGAGCAGTACTTC. Translation gives CASSLGQANEQYF. The complete variable domain, with remaining parts taken from reference TRBV5-1 and TRBJ2-7, reads KAGVTQTPRYLIKTRGQQVTLSCSPISGHRSVSWYQQTPGQGLQFLFEYFSETQRNKGNFPGRFSGRQFSNSRSEMNVSTLELGDSALYLCASSLGQANEQYFGPGTRLTVT.

The gene calls are TRBV7-9 and TRBJ2-7; perhaps TRBD1 as D (5 bases). Germline CDR1 is SEHNR and CDR2 is FQNEAQ (reference sequence). CDR3 length: 12 amino acids. Trimming cost V 0 bases and J 6 bases, with 6 bases left between them. CDR3 amino acids: CASSLAGREQYF. The CDR3 DNA reads TGTGCCAGCAGCTTAGCGGGGCGCGAGCAGTACTTC. The whole variable domain, remainder taken from reference TRBV7-9 and TRBJ2-7, is DTGVSQNPRHKITKRGQNVTFRCDPISEHNRLYWYRQTLGQGPEFLTYFQNEAQLEKSRLLSDRFSAERPKGSFSTLEIQRTEQGDSAMYLCASSLAGREQYFGPGTRLTVT.